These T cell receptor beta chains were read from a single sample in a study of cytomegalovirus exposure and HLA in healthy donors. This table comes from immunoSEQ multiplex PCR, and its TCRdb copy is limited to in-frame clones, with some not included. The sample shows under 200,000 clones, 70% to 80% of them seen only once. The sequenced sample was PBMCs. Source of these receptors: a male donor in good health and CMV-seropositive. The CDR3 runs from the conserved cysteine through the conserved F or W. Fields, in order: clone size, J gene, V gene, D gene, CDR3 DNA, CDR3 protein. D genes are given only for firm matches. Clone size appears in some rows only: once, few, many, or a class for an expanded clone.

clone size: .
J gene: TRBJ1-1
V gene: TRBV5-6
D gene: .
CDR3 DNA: TGTGCCAGCAGCGGGCTTGACCGGATCGAAACTGAAGCTTTCTTT
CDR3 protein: CASSGLDRIETEAFF

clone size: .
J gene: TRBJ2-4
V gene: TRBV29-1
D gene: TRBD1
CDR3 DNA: TGCAGCGTAACCGACAGGGACCTAGCCAAAAACATTCAGTACTTC
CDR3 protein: CSVTDRDLAKNIQYF

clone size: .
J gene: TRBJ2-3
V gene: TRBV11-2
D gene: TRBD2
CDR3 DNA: TGTGCCAGCAGCTTAAGAGCGGGGTCGGGCGTGAGCACAGATACGCAGTATTTT
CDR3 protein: CASSLRAGSGVSTDTQYF

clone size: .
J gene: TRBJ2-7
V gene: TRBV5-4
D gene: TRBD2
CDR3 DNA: TGTGCCAGCAGCTCTGGGACTAGCGGGAGATACGAGCAGTACTTC
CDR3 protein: CASSSGTSGRYEQYF

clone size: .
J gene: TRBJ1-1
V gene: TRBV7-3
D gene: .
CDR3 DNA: TGTGCCAGCAGCTTAGGGGCGGCGAACACTGAAGCTTTCTTT
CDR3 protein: CASSLGAANTEAFF

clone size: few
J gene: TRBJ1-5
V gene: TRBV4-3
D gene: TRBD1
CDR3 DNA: TGCGCCAGCAGCCAAGCTCCAGGGGGTAGGGCTCAGCCCCAGCATTTT
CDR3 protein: CASSQAPGGRAQPQHF

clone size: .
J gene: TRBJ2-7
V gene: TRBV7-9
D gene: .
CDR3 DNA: TGTGCCAGCAGCTTAGGAACGGGGGTCCGGTCCTACGAGCAGTACTTC
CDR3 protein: CASSLGTGVRSYEQYF

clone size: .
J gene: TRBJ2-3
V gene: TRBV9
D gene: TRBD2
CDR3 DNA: TGTGCCAGCAGCATGCGGGAGCTAACAGATACGCAGTATTTT
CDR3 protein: CASSMRELTDTQYF

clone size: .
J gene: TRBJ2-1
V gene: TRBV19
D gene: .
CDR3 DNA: TGTGCCAGTAGTCTCAGGGGTTCCTACAATGAGCAGTTCTTC
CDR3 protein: CASSLRGSYNEQFF

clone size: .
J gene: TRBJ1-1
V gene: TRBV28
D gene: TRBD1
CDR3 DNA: TGTGCCAGCAGTTTATCCCGGGACAGACTATACACTGAAGCTTTCTTT
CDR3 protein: CASSLSRDRLYTEAFF

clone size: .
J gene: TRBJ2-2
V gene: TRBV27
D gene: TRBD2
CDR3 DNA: TGTGCCAGCAGTTGGACGTTGGGACTAGCGGTCACCGGGGAGCTGTTTTTT
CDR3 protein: CASSWTLGLAVTGELFF

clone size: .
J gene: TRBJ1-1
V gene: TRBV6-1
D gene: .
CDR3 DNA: TGTGCCCTACGGCAAGACACGACCACTGAAGCTTTCTTT
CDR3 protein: CALRQDTTTEAFF

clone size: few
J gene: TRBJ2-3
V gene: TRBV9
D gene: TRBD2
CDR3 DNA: TGTGCCAGCAGCGTGGGACTAGCGGGAGCGACTTGGAGCACAGATACGCAGTATTTT
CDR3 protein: CASSVGLAGATWSTDTQYF

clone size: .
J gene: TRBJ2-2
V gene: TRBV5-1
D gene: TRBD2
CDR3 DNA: TGCGCCAGCAGCTCATCGGCTAGCGGGGGGCTGGAGCTGTTTTTT
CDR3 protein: CASSSSASGGLELFF

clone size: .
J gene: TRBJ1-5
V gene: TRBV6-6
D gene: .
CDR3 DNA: TGTGCCAGCAAAGGGGAGGGACCCGGGCATTTT
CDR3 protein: CASKGEGPGHF

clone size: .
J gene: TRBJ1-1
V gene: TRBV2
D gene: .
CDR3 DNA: TGTGCCAGCAGTGAAAGGACATTGAACACTGAAGCTTTCTTT
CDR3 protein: CASSERTLNTEAFF